This T cell receptor beta chain comes out of a study of blood T cell repertoires in COVID-19. Whole-study context: T cells, B-cell-depleted T cells, or PBMCs supplied cDNA or gDNA.

Sequencing used immunoSEQ multiplex PCR; TCRdb keeps in-frame clones, though not all of them. Of some 200,000 clones in the sample, 70% to 90% were seen once. V lost 7 bases and J lost 6, with 16 bases in between. CDR3 size: 13 residues. Enrolled through a virtual design, the participants were between roughly 18 and 89 years of age and came from 24 US areas. The clonotype originates from a woman under 30 who had recovered from COVID-19. The rearrangement links TRBV12-3 or TRBV12-4 to TRBJ2-7, with D tentatively TRBD2 (5 bases). The sample taken for sequencing was PBMCs or T cells enriched from blood (not recorded which). The CDR3, as DNA: TGTGCCAGCAAGTTGGGTGGGAGACTCGAGCAGTACTTC. Translating it yields CASKLGGRLEQYF.